This record covers a single T cell receptor beta chain. Its specificity is not known. These data belong to a study of T cell responses to AZD1222 COVID-19 vaccine. Broader study findings: Only a handful of AZD1222 recipients, six or seven in all, had baseline seropositivity. A reported finding is that nearly half of spike-specific TCRs target unmutated variant regions.

The CDR3 contains 13 residues. Looked up from germline, CDR1 is LNHDA and CDR2 is SQIVND (reference sequence). Trimming left V 5 bases short and J 4 bases short, with 12 bases between. The protocol was immunoSEQ multiplex PCR, while the TCRdb copy is restricted to in-frame clones and leaves out a portion. The table includes tens of thousands of clones, 82% detected once. The genes are TRBV19 and TRBJ2-7; a weak D match, TRBD1 (6 bases). The sequence derives from an adult in good health. The sequencing used peripheral blood, collected on day 0 of AZD1222 vaccination. The CDR3 loop is CASSPGTTYEQYF. The CDR3 bases are TGTGCCAGTAGTCCTGGGACAACGTACGAGCAGTACTTC. Full variable domain (rest looked up from reference TRBV19 and TRBJ2-7): DGGITQSPKYLFRKEGQNVTLSCEQNLNHDAMYWYRQDPGQGLRLIYYSQIVNDFQKGDIAEGYSVSREKKESFPLTVTSAQKNPTAFYLCASSPGTTYEQYFGPGTRLTVT.